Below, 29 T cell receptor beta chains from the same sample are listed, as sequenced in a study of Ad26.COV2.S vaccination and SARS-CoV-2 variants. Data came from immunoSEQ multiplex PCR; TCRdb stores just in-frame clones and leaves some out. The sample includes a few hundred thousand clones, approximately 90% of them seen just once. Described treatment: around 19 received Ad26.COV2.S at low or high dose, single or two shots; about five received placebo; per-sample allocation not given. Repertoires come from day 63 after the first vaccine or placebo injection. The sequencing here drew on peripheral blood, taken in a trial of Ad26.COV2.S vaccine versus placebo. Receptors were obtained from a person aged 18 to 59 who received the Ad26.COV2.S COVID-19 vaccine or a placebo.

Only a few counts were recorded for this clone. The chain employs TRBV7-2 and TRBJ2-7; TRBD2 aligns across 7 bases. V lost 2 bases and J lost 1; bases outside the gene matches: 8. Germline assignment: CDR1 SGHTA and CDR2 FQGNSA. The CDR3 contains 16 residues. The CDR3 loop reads CASSLQLTSVSYEQYF. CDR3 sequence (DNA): TGTGCCAGCAGCTTACAGTTAACTAGCGTTTCCTACGAGCAGTACTTC.

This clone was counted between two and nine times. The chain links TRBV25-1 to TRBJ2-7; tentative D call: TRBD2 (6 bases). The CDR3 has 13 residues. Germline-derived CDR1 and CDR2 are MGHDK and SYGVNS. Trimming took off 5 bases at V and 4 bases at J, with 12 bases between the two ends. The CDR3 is CASSQTSLYEQYF. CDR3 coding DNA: TGTGCCAGCAGTCAGACTAGTTTATACGAGCAGTACTTC.

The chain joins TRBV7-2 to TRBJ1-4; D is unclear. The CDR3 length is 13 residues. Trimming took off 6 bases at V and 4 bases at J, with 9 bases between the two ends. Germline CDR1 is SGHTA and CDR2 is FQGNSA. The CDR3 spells CASRATLNEKLFF. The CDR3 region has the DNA TGTGCCAGCAGGGCCACCCTTAATGAAAAACTGTTTTTT.

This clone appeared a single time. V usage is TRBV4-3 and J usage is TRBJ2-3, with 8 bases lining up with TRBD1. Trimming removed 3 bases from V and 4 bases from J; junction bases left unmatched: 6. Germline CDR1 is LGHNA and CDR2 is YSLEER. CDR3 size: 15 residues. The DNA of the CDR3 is TGCGCCAGCAGCCAGTACCAGGGGGCATCAGATACGCAGTATTTT. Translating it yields CASSQYQGASDTQYF.

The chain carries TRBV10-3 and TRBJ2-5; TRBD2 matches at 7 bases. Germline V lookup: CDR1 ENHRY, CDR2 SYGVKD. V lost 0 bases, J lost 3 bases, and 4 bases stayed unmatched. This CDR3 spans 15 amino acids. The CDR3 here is CAISESRSGEETQYF. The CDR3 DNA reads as TGTGCCATCAGTGAGTCGAGGAGCGGGGAAGAGACCCAGTACTTC.

As DNA, the CDR3 is TGTGCCAGCACCCCAGGGACAGTCTCCTACGAGCAGTACTTC. This encodes CASTPGTVSYEQYF. This chain links TRBV2 with TRBJ2-7, with 7 bases identical to TRBD1. Looked up from germline, CDR1 is SNHLY and CDR2 is FYNNEI. The CDR3 contains 14 residues. V lost 7 bases, J lost 0 bases, and 6 bases stayed unmatched.

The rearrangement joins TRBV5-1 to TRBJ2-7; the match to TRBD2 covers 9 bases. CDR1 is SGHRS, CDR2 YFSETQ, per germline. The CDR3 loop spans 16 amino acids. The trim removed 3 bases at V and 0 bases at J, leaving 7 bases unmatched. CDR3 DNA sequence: TGCGCCAGCAGCTCGCTAGCGGGGATAAGCTCCTACGAGCAGTACTTC. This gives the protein CASSSLAGISSYEQYF.

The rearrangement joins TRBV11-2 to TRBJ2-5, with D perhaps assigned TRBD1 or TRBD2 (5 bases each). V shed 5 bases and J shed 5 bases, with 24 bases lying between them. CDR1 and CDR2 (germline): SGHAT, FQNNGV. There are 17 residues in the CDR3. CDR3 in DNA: TGTGCCAGCAGCCCCCGGGGTGGGGGTTCAGGGCGGGAGACCCAGTACTTC. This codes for CASSPRGGGSGRETQYF.

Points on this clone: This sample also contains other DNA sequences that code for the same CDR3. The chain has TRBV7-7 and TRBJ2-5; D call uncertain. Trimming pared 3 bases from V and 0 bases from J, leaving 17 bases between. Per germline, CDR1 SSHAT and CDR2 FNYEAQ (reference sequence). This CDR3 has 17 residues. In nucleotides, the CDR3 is TGTGCCAGCAGCTTTAGTGTCGGCCTGGCGAACCAAGAGACCCAGTACTTC. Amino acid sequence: CASSFSVGLANQETQYF.

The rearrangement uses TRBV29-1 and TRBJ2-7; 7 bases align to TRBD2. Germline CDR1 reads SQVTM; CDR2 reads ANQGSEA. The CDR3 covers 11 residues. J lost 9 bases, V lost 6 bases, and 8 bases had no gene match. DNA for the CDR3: TGCAGCGTGTCGTCGGGGGGAGGGCAGTACTTC. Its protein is CSVSSGGGQYF.

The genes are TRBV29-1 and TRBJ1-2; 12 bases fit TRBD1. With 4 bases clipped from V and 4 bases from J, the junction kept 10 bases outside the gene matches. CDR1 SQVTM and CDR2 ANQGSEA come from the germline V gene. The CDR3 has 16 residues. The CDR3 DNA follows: TGCAGCGTTGGACCGGGACAGGGGGCTCTTAGCTATGGCTACACCTTC. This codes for CSVGPGQGALSYGYTF.

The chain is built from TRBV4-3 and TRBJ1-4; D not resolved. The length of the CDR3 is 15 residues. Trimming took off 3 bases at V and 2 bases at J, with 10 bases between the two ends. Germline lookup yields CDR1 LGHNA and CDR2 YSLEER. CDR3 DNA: TGCGCCAGCAGCCAGCTCACGGCTACTAATGAAAAACTGTTTTTT. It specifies CASSQLTATNEKLFF.

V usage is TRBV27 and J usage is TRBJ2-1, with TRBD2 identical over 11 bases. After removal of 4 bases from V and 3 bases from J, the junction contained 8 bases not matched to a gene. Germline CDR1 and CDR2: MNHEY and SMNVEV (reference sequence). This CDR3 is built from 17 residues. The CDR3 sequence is CASSSLLGLAVYNEQFF. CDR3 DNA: TGTGCCAGCAGTTCATTGCTGGGACTAGCGGTCTACAATGAGCAGTTCTTC.

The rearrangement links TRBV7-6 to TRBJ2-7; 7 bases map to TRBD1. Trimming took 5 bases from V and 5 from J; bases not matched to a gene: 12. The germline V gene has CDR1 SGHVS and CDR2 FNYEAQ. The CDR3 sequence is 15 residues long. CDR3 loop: CASSHRQGVRDEQYF. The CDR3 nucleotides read TGTGCCAGCAGCCATCGACAGGGAGTGAGGGACGAGCAGTACTTC. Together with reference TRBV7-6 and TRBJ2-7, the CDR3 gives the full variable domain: GAGVSQSPRYKVTKRGQDVALRCDPISGHVSLYWYRQALGQGPEFLTYFNYEAQQDKSGLPNDRFSAERPEGSISTLTIQRTEQRDSAMYRCASSHRQGVRDEQYFGPGTRLTVT.

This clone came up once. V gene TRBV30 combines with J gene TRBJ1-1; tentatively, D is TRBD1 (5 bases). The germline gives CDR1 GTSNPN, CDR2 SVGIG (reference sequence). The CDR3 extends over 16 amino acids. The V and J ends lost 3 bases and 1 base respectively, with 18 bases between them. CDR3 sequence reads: CAWSPKMAGWNTEAFF. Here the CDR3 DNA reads TGTGCCTGGAGCCCGAAAATGGCAGGGTGGAACACTGAAGCTTTCTTT.

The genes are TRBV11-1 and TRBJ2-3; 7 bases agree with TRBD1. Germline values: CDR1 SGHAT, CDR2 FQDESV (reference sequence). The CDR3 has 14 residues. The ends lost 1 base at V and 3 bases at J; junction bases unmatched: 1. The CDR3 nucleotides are TGTGCCAGCAGCTTAGACAGGGGAACAGATACGCAGTATTTT. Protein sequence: CASSLDRGTDTQYF.

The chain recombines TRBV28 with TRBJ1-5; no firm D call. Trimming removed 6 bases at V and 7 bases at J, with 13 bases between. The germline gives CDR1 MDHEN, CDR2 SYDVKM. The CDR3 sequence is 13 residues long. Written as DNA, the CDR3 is TGTGCCAGCAGGCTGAACCTGGGGCAGCCCCAGCATTTT. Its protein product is CASRLNLGQPQHF.

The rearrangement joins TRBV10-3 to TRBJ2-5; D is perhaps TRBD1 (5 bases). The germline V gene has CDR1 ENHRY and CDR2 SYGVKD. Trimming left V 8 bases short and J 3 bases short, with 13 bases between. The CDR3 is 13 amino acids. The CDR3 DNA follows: TGTGCCATCGGTCCAGGGCGTGAAGAGACCCAGTACTTC. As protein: CAIGPGREETQYF.

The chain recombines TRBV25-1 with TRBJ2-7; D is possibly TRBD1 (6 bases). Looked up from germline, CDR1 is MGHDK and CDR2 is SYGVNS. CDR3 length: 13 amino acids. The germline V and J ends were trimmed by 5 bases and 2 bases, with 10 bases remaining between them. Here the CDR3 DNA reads TGTGCCAGCAGTTTGACAGGCCCCTACGAGCAGTACTTC. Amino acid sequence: CASSLTGPYEQYF.

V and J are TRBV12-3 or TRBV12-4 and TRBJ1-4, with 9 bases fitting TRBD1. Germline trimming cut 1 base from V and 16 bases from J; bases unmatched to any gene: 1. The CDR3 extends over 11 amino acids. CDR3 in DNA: TGTGCCAGCAGTTTAGGGGACAGGGAGTTTTTT. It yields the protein CASSLGDREFF.

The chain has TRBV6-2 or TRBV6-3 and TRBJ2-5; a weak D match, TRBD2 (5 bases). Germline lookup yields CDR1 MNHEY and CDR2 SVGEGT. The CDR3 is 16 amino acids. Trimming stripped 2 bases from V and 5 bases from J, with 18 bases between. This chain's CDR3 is CASSYIATSRRETQYF. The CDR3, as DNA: TGTGCCAGCAGTTACATAGCGACCTCCCGGCGGGAGACCCAGTACTTC.

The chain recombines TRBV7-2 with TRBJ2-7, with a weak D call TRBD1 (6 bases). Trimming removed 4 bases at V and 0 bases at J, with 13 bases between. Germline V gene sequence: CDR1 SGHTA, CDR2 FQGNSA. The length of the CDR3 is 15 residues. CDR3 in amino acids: CASSSSGVLSYEQYF. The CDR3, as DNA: TGTGCCAGCAGCTCCTCAGGGGTCCTCTCCTACGAGCAGTACTTC.

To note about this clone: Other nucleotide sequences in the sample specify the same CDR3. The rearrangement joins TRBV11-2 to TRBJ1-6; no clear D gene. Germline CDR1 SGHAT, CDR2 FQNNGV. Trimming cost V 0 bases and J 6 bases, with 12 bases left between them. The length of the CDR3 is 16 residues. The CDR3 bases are TGTGCCAGCAGCTTAGATGGGAGTTTGGCTAATTCACCCCTCCACTTT. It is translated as CASSLDGSLANSPLHF.

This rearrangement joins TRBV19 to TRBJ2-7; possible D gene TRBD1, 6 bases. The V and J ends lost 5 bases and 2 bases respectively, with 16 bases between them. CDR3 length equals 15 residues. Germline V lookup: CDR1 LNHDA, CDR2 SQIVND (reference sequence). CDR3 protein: CASSSSGGTAYEQYF. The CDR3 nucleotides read TGTGCCAGTAGTTCCAGTGGGGGCACGGCCTACGAGCAGTACTTC.

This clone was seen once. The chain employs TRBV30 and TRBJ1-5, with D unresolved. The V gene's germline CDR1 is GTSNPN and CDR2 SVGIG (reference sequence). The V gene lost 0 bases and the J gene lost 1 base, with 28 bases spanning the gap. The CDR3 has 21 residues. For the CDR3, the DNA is TGTGCCTGGAGTGTACCCCCAGGCTGGAGAGGGAGCCCTCTAAGCAATCAGCCCCAGCATTTT. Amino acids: CAWSVPPGWRGSPLSNQPQHF.

The CDR3 DNA is TGCGCCAGCAGCTTTAGCCCCGGGGGCAACTCTGGAAACACCATATATTTT. It specifies CASSFSPGGNSGNTIYF. This chain links TRBV5-1 with TRBJ1-3; D possibly corresponds to TRBD1 (6 bases). Trimming removed 2 bases from V and 0 bases from J, with 15 bases in between. CDR3 length equals 17 residues. Germline CDR1 reads SGHRS; CDR2 reads YFSETQ.

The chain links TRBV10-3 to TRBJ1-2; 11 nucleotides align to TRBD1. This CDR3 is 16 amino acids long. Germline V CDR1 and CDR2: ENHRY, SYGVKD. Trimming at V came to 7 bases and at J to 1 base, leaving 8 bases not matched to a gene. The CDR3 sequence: CAIIGQGARNNYGYTF. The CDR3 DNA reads TGTGCCATCATTGGACAGGGGGCGCGGAATAACTATGGCTACACCTTC.

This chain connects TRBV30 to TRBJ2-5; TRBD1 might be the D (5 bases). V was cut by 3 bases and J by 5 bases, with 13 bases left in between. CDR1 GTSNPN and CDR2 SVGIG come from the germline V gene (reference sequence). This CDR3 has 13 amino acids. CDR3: CAWSTQGTETQYF. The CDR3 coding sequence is TGTGCCTGGAGCACCCAGGGCACGGAGACCCAGTACTTC.

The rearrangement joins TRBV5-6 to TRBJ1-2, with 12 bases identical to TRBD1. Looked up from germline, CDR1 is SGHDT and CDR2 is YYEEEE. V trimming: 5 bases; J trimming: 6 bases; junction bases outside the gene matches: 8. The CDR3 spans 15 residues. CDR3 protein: CASSPTGTGGHGYTF. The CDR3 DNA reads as TGTGCCAGCAGTCCCACCGGGACAGGGGGCCATGGCTACACCTTC.